This TCR beta chain was observed in a study of blood T cell repertoires in COVID-19. Study details: The samples span acute and convalescent COVID-19 from the United States, Italy and Spain. Sources were T cells, B-cell-depleted T cells, or PBMCs; the material itself was cDNA or gDNA.

Authors' analysis steps: Reference gene primers were amplified, and this amplification served to estimate nucleated cell counts. Assay: immunoSEQ multiplex PCR; the TCRdb copy retains only in-frame clones and omits some. The V and J calls and clone size were taken over from that table, and D and trimming were inferred from the DNA. The repertoire includes about 130,000 clones, more than 75% of them detected once, and 3% to 4% sits in the top ten. Germline CDR1 KGHSH, CDR2 LQKENI. V lost 1 base and J 4 bases, leaving 11 bases between the germline ends. This CDR3 spans 14 amino acids. This chain joins TRBV18 and TRBJ2-7, with D possibly TRBD1 on 7 matching bases. Material for sequencing was peripheral blood. This receptor was identified in a woman aged 60-75 years with acute or convalescent COVID-19. CDR3 loop: CASSPQPGGYEQYF. CDR3 DNA sequence: TGTGCCAGCTCACCACAACCAGGGGGGTACGAGCAGTACTTC. The full variable domain, rest sourced from reference TRBV18 and TRBJ2-7, is NAGVMQNPRHLVRRRGQEARLRCSPMKGHSHVYWYRQLPEEGLKFMVYLQKENIIDESGMPKERFSAEFPKEGPSILRIQQVVRGDSAAYFCASSPQPGGYEQYFGPGTRLTVT.